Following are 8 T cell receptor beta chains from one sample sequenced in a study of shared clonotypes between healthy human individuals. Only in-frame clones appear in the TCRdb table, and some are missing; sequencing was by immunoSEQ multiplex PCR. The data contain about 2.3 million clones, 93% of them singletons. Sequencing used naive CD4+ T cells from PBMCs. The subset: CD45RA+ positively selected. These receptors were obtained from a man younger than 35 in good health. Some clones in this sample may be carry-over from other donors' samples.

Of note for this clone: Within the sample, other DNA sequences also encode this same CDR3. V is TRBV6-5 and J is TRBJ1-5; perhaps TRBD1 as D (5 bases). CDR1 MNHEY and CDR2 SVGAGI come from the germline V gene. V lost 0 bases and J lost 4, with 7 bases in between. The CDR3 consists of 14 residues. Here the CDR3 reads CASSYSGGNQPQHF. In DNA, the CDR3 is TGTGCCAGCAGTTACTCGGGGGGTAATCAGCCCCAGCATTTT.

In DNA form, the CDR3 reads TGTGCCAGCTCACCTTCTTTTACAGATACGCAGTATTTT. Residues: CASSPSFTDTQYF. This rearrangement joins TRBV18 to TRBJ2-3; D gene unclear. The CDR3 sequence is 13 residues long. Between the trimmed V and J ends, which lost 3 bases and 3 bases, there was a span of 7 bases. The germline gives CDR1 KGHSH, CDR2 LQKENI.

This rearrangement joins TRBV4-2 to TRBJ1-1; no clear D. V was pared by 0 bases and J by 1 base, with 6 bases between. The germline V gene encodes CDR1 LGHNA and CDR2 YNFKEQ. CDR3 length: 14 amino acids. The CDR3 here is CASSQDTANTEAFF. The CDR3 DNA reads TGTGCCAGCAGCCAAGATACGGCGAACACTGAAGCTTTCTTT.

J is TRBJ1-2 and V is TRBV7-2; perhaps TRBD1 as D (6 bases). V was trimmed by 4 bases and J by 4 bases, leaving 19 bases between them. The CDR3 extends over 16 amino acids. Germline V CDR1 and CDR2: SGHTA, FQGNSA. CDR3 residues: CASSSMGGYVLYGYTF. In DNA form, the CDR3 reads TGTGCCAGCAGCTCTATGGGGGGCTATGTCCTCTATGGCTACACCTTC. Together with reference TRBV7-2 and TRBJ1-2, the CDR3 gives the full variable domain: GAGVSQSPSNKVTEKGKDVELRCDPISGHTALYWYRQSLGQGLEFLIYFQGNSAPDKSGLPSDRFSAERTGGSVSTLTIQRTQQEDSAVYLCASSSMGGYVLYGYTFGSGTRLTVV.

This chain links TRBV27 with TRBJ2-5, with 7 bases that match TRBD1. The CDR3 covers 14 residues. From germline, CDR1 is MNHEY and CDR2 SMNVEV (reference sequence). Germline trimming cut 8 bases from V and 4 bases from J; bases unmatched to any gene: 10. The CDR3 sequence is CASGDRSTVETQYF. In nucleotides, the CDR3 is TGTGCCAGCGGGGACAGATCGACGGTAGAGACCCAGTACTTC.

CDR3 bases: TGTGCCAGTAGGGGGCCCAGGGCCGGGAGCAATCAGCCCCAGCATTTT. This sequence encodes CASRGPRAGSNQPQHF. The V call is TRBV19, the J call TRBJ1-5, with D tentatively TRBD1 (5 bases). The CDR3 totals 16 residues. The germline CDR1 and CDR2 sequences are LNHDA and SQIVND (reference sequence). The V end lost 6 bases, the J end lost 1 base, and 16 bases lay between the germline ends.

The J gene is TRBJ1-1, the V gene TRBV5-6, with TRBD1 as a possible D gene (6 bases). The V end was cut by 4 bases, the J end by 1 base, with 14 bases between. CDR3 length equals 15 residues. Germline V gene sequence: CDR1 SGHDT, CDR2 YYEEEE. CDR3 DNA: TGTGCCAGCAGCGGAACACAGGGCGGGAACACTGAAGCTTTCTTT. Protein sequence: CASSGTQGGNTEAFF. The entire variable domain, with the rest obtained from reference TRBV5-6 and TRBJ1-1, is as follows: DAGVTQSPTHLIKTRGQQVTLRCSPKSGHDTVSWYQQALGQGPQFIFQYYEEEERQRGNFPDRFSGHQFPNYSSELNVNALLLGDSALYLCASSGTQGGNTEAFFGQGTRLTVV.

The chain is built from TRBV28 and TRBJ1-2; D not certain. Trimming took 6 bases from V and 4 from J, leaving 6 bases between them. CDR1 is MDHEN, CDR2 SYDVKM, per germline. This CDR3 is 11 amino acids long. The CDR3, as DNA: TGTGCCAGCAGCTGGGCCTATGGCTACACCTTC. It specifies CASSWAYGYTF.